Listed below are T cell receptor beta chains from one sample, sequenced in a study of blood T cells in healthy people across ages. TCRdb reanalysed the 5' RACE reads using MiXCR and keeps one entry per CDR3 protein. The sample lists some 730,000 distinct CDR3 sequences, about 20% seen once, with under 25% in the top ten. Sequenced: blood. These TCRs come from a man aged 65 to 85 in good health. Both conserved end residues are part of each CDR3. Fields, in order: D gene, clone size, J gene, V gene, CDR3 protein, CDR3 DNA. D genes are given only for firm matches. Some rows mark clone size as missing; the rest say once, few, many or name a class of expanded clone.

d_call: .
clone_size: .
j_call: TRBJ2-4
v_call: TRBV20-1
cdr3_aa: CSARDPRQGLAKNIQYF
cdr3_nt: TGCAGTGCTAGAGATCCTAGACAGGGACTAGCCAAAAACATTCAGTACTTC

d_call: .
clone_size: .
j_call: TRBJ1-4
v_call: TRBV7-9
cdr3_aa: CASSEIGGVEKLFF
cdr3_nt: TGTGCCAGCAGCGAAATAGGGGGAGTGGAAAAACTGTTTTTT

d_call: .
clone_size: few
j_call: TRBJ1-2
v_call: TRBV19
cdr3_aa: CASSLQGLYGYTF
cdr3_nt: TGTGCCAGTAGTTTACAGGGTTTGTATGGCTACACCTTC

d_call: .
clone_size: few
j_call: TRBJ1-1
v_call: TRBV12-3/TRBV12-4
cdr3_aa: CASSIRKTGNTEAFF
cdr3_nt: TGTGCCAGCAGTATACGAAAAACAGGGAACACTGAAGCTTTCTTT

d_call: TRBD1
clone_size: .
j_call: TRBJ1-3
v_call: TRBV6-1
cdr3_aa: CASSDRGQGNTIYF
cdr3_nt: TGTGCCAGCAGTGACAGGGGGCAAGGAAACACCATATATTTT

d_call: .
clone_size: .
j_call: TRBJ1-1
v_call: TRBV29-1
cdr3_aa: CSIMDSKNLNTEAFF
cdr3_nt: TGCAGCATAATGGACAGTAAGAATCTGAACACTGAAGCTTTCTTT

d_call: .
clone_size: .
j_call: TRBJ1-5
v_call: TRBV19
cdr3_aa: CASSIGGTYNQPQHF
cdr3_nt: TGTGCCAGTAGTATAGGCGGCACCTACAATCAGCCCCAGCATTTT

d_call: TRBD1
clone_size: .
j_call: TRBJ1-2
v_call: TRBV10-3
cdr3_aa: CAITGTGADYGYTF
cdr3_nt: TGTGCCATCACTGGGACAGGGGCCGACTATGGCTACACCTTC

d_call: TRBD1
clone_size: .
j_call: TRBJ1-5
v_call: TRBV7-8
cdr3_aa: CASSLAGTGGNQPQHF
cdr3_nt: TGTGCCAGCAGCTTAGCTGGGACAGGCGGCAATCAGCCCCAGCATTTT

d_call: .
clone_size: once
j_call: TRBJ2-7
v_call: TRBV5-5
cdr3_aa: CASSTRGWAAEQYF
cdr3_nt: TGTGCCAGCAGCACCCGCGGATGGGCAGCCGAGCAGTACTTC

d_call: .
clone_size: .
j_call: TRBJ2-3
v_call: TRBV29-1
cdr3_aa: CSVGQQADTQYF
cdr3_nt: TGCAGCGTCGGTCAACAGGCGGATACGCAGTATTTT

d_call: .
clone_size: .
j_call: TRBJ2-1
v_call: TRBV7-9
cdr3_aa: CASSSYAGVHNEQFF
cdr3_nt: TGTGCCAGCAGCTCCTACGCTGGAGTCCACAATGAGCAGTTCTTC

d_call: TRBD2
clone_size: .
j_call: TRBJ2-5
v_call: TRBV12-3/TRBV12-4
cdr3_aa: CASSLSGSGGPQETQYF
cdr3_nt: TGTGCCAGCAGTTTAAGTGGTAGCGGGGGACCTCAAGAGACCCAGTACTTC

d_call: TRBD2
clone_size: few
j_call: TRBJ2-1
v_call: TRBV5-1
cdr3_aa: CASSISSGRANEQFF
cdr3_nt: TGCGCCAGCAGCATAAGTAGCGGGAGGGCCAATGAGCAGTTCTTC

d_call: TRBD1
clone_size: .
j_call: TRBJ2-3
v_call: TRBV5-6
cdr3_aa: CASSILWRDRGIGDTQYF
cdr3_nt: TGTGCCAGCAGCATCCTTTGGAGGGACAGGGGCATTGGAGATACGCAGTATTTT

d_call: .
clone_size: few
j_call: TRBJ1-2
v_call: TRBV5-6
cdr3_aa: CASSFTQSYGYTF
cdr3_nt: TGTGCCAGCAGCTTTACACAGTCCTATGGCTACACCTTC

d_call: .
clone_size: .
j_call: TRBJ2-7
v_call: TRBV5-1
cdr3_aa: CASSGERGREQYF
cdr3_nt: TGCGCCAGCAGCGGCGAGAGGGGACGCGAGCAGTACTTC

d_call: .
clone_size: .
j_call: TRBJ2-1
v_call: TRBV2
cdr3_aa: CASILSYNEQFF
cdr3_nt: TGTGCCAGCATCCTGTCCTACAATGAGCAGTTCTTC

d_call: TRBD1
clone_size: many
j_call: TRBJ1-2
v_call: TRBV20-1
cdr3_aa: CSAWTGLQGYTF
cdr3_nt: TGCAGTGCCTGGACAGGTTTACAGGGCTACACCTTC

d_call: .
clone_size: once
j_call: TRBJ2-3
v_call: TRBV5-1
cdr3_aa: CASSLPRQKSTDTQYF
cdr3_nt: TGCGCCAGCAGCCTGCCTAGACAAAAAAGCACAGATACGCAGTATTTT